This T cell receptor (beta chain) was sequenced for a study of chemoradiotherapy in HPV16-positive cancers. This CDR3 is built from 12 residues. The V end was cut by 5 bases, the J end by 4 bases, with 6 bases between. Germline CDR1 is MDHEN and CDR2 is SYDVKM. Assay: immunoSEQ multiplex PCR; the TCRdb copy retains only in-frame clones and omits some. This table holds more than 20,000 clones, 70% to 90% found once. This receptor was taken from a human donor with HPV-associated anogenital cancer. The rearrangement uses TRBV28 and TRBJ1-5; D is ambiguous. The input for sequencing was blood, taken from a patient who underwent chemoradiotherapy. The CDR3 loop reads CASSTGNQPQHF. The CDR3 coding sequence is TGTGCCAGCAGTACGGGAAATCAGCCCCAGCATTTT. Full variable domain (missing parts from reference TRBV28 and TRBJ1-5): DVKVTQSSRYLVKRTGEKVFLECVQDMDHENMFWYRQDPGLGLRLIYFSYDVKMKEKGDIPEGYSVSREKKERFSLILESASTNQTSMYLCASSTGNQPQHFGDGTRLSIL.